The sequence of this TCR beta chain was determined in a study of blood T cell repertoires in COVID-19. Study-level background: The origin of the acute and convalescent COVID-19 samples was the United States, Italy and Spain. From T cells, B-cell-depleted T cells, or PBMCs came the material, which was cDNA or gDNA.

The authors' processing: Nucleated cell counts were estimated from reference gene primer amplification. Profiling relied on immunoSEQ multiplex PCR, and the TCRdb table lists in-frame clones only, not all of them. V, J and clone size derive from that table, while D and trimming were established from the DNA sequence. The data show 200,000 to 250,000 clones, with over 75% seen just once and 4% to 5.5% held by the top ten. V was clipped by 0 bases and J by 9 bases, with 21 bases between them. The CDR3 consists of 16 residues. Sequenced input: peripheral blood. This receptor was obtained from a middle-aged woman with acute or convalescent COVID-19. The genes are TRBV23-1 and TRBJ2-7; D possibly corresponds to TRBD1 (5 bases). TRBV23-1 has ORF status, its function being uncertain. CDR3 nucleotides: TGCGCCAGCAGTCAATCGAAAGGGGCCCTACGCGTCGGGCAGTACGTC. It encodes CASSQSKGALRVGQYV.